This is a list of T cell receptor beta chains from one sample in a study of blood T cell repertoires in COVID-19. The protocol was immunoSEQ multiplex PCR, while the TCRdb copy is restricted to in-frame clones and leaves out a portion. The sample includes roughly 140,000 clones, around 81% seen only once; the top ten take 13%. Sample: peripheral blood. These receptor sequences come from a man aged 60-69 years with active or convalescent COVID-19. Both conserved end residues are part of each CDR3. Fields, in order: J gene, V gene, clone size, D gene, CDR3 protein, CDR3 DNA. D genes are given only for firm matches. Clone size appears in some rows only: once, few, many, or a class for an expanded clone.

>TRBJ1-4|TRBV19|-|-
CASKNGGENEKLFF
TGTGCCAGTAAGAATGGGGGCGAAAATGAAAAACTGTTTTTT
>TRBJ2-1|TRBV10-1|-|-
CASSPRGGPPYNEQFF
TGCGCCAGCAGCCCCCGAGGGGGACCTCCCTACAATGAGCAGTTCTTC
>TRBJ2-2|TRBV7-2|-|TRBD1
CASSPPDRGNPGELFF
TGTGCCAGCAGCCCCCCGGACAGGGGGAATCCCGGGGAGCTGTTTTTT
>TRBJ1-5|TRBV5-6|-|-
CASSLSQNQPQHF
TGTGCCAGCAGCTTGTCACAGAATCAGCCCCAGCATTTT
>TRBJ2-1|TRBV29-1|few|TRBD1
CSVEVWDSSYNEQFF
TGCAGCGTTGAGGTTTGGGACAGCTCCTACAATGAGCAGTTCTTC
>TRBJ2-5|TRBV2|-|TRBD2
CASGGTSGSVGETQYF
TGTGCCAGCGGAGGGACTAGCGGGAGTGTTGGGGAGACCCAGTACTTC
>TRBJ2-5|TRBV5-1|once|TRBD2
CASSLELAGEGETQYF
TGCGCCAGCAGCTTGGAGCTAGCGGGAGAGGGAGAGACCCAGTACTTC
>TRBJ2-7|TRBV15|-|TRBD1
CATSRDPQGPKYF
TGTGCCACCAGCAGAGATCCACAGGGGCCGAAATACTTC
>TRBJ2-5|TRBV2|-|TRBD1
CASSGNRGHQETQYF
TGTGCCAGCAGTGGCAACAGGGGCCACCAAGAGACCCAGTACTTC
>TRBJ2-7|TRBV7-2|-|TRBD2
CASSPHGGTYEQYF
TGTGCCAGCAGCCCCCACGGGGGGACCTACGAGCAGTACTTC
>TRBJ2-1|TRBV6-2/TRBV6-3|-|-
CASSFWTRGGEQFF
TGTGCCAGCAGTTTTTGGACTAGAGGGGGTGAGCAGTTCTTC
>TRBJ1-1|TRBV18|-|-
CASSRRRDTEAFF
TGTGCCAGCTCACGTAGGCGGGACACTGAAGCTTTCTTT
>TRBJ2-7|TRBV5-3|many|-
CARSLDGSNYEQYF
TGTGCCAGAAGCTTGGACGGGAGTAACTACGAGCAGTACTTC
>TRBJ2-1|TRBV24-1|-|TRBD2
CATSGGGGEQFF
TGTGCCACCAGTGGCGGGGGGGGCGAGCAGTTCTTC
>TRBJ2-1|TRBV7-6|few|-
CASSLDPKSVEQFF
TGTGCCAGCAGCTTAGACCCAAAGTCAGTAGAGCAGTTCTTC
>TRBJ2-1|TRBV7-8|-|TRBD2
CASRKAGELNEQFF
TGTGCCAGCAGAAAAGCGGGAGAGTTGAATGAGCAGTTCTTC
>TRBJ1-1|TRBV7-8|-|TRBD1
CASSLLKGASEAFF
TGTGCCAGCAGCTTACTCAAGGGGGCATCTGAAGCTTTCTTT
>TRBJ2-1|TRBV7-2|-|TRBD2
CASSPLADSEQFF
TGTGCCAGCAGCCCACTAGCGGATAGTGAGCAGTTCTTC
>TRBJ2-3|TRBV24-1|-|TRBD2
CATSDRREAQYF
TGTGCCACCAGTGACCGACGGGAGGCGCAGTATTTT
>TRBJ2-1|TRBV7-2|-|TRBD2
CASSSLREGLPGYNEQFF
TGTGCCAGCAGCTCCTTGCGGGAGGGCCTTCCGGGGTACAATGAGCAGTTCTTC
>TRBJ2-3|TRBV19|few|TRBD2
CASSIRWTRELTDTQYF
TGTGCCAGTAGTATAAGATGGACTAGGGAGCTGACAGATACGCAGTATTTT
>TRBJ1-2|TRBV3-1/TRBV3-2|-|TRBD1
CASSQEAGQGGDTF
TGTGCCAGCAGCCAAGAAGCAGGACAGGGGGGGGACACCTTC
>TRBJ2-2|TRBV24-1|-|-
CATSDPDLTANTGELFF
TGTGCCACCAGTGACCCCGACTTGACGGCGAACACCGGGGAGCTGTTTTTT
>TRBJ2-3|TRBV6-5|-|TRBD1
CASSPGQVRTDTQYF
TGTGCCAGCAGCCCCGGACAGGTTCGCACAGATACGCAGTATTTT
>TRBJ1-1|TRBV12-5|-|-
CASALKGDTEAFF
TGTGCTAGTGCCCTAAAGGGAGACACTGAAGCTTTCTTT
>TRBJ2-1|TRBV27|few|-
CASSFMVGVFNNEQFF
TGTGCCAGCAGTTTCATGGTCGGGGTATTTAACAATGAGCAGTTCTTC
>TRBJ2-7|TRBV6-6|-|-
CASTPSGTSASEQYF
TGTGCCAGCACTCCCTCGGGGACAAGTGCGAGTGAGCAGTACTTC
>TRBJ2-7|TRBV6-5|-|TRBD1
CASSRTGYSYEQYF
TGTGCCAGCAGTAGGACAGGTTACTCCTACGAGCAGTACTTC
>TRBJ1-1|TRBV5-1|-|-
CASSSQGSTEAFF
TGCGCCAGCAGTAGTCAGGGGAGCACTGAAGCTTTCTTT
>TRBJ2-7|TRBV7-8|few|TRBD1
CASSLNRGRYEQYF
TGTGCCAGCAGCTTAAACAGGGGGCGATACGAGCAGTACTTC
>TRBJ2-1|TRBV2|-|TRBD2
CASKNSSGRNNEQFF
TGTGCCAGCAAAAACTCTAGCGGGCGAAACAATGAGCAGTTCTTC
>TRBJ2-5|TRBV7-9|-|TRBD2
CASSSSDIRLAAQETQYF
TGTGCCAGCAGCTCTTCAGACATTCGACTAGCGGCACAAGAGACCCAGTACTTC
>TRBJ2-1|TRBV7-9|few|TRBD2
CASSRGLADKGNEQFF
TGTGCCAGCAGCCGCGGACTAGCGGATAAGGGGAATGAGCAGTTCTTC
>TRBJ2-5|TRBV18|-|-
CASSPTLGGRETQYF
TGTGCCAGCTCACCAACACTAGGGGGAAGGGAGACCCAGTACTTC
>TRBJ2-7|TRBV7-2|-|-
CASRLRSGVSSYEQYF
TGTGCCAGCAGGCTTAGAAGCGGAGTCAGCTCCTACGAGCAGTACTTC
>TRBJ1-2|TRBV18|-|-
CASSRRVDYGYTF
TGTGCCAGCTCGCGCAGGGTAGACTATGGCTACACCTTC